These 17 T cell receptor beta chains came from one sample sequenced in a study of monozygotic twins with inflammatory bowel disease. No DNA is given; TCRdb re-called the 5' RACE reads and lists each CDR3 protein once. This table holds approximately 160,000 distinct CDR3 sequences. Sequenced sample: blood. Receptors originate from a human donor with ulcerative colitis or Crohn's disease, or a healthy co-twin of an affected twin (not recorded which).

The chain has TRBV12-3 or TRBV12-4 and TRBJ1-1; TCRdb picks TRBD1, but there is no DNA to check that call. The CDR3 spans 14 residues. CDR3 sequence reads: CASSLGGTGTEAFF.

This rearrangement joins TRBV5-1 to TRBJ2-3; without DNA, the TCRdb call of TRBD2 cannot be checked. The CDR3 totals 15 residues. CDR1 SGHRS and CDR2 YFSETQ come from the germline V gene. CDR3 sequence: CASSAGGPSTDTQYF. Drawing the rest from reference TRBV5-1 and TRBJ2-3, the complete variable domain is KAGVTQTPRYLIKTRGQQVTLSCSPISGHRSVSWYQQTPGQGLQFLFEYFSETQRNKGNFPGRFSGRQFSNSRSEMNVSTLELGDSALYLCASSAGGPSTDTQYFGPGTRLTVL.

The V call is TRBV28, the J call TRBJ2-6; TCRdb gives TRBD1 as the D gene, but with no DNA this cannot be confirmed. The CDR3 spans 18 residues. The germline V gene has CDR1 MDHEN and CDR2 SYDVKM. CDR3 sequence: CASSLIGTGISGANVLTF.

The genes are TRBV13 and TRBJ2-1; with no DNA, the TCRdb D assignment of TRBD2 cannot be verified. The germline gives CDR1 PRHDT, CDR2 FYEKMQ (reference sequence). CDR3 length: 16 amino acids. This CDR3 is CASSLKAGGPRDEQFF.

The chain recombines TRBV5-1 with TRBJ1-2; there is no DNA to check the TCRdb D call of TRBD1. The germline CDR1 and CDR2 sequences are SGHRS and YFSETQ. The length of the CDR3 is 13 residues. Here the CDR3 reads CASRTGENYGYTF. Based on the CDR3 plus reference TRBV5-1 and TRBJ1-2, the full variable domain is KAGVTQTPRYLIKTRGQQVTLSCSPISGHRSVSWYQQTPGQGLQFLFEYFSETQRNKGNFPGRFSGRQFSNSRSEMNVSTLELGDSALYLCASRTGENYGYTFGSGTRLTVV.

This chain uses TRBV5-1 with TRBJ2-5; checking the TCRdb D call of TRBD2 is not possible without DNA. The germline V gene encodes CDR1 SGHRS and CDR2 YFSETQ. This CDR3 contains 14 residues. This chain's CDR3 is CASSLVASVETQYF.

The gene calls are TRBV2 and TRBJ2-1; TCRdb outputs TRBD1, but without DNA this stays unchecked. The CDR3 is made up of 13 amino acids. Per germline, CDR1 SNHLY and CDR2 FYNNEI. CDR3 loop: CARRVTGTGEQFF.

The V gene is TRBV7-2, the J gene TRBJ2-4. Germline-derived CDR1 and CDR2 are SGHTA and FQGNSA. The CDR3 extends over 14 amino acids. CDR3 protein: CASSFRPAKNIQYF.

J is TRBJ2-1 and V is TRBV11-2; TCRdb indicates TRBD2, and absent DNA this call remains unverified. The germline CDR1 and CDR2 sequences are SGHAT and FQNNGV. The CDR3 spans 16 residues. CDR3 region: CASSPGLAGAYNEQFF.

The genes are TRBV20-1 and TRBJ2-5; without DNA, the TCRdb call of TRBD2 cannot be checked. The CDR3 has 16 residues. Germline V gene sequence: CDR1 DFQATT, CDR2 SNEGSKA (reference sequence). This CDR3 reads CSAIQGLAGVQETQYF.

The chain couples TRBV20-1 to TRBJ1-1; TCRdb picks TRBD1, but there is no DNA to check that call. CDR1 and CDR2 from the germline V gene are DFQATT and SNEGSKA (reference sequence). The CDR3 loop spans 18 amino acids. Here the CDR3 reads CSARDWIGNQGLLTEAFF.

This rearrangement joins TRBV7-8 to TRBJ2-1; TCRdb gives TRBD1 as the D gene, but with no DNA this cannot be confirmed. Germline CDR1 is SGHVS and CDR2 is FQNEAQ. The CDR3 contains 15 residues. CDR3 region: CASSPRWDSLNEQFF.

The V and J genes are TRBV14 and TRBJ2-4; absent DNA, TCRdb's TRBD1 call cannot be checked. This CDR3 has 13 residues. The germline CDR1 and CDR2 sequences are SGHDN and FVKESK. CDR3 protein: CASSHGDGNIQYF.

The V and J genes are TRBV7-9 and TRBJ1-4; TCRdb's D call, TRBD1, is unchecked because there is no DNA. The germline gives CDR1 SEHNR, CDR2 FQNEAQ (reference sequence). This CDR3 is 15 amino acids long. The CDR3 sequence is CASSSATGTNEKLFF.

The CDR3 is CASSMMGGNQPQHF. The V call is TRBV19, the J call TRBJ1-5. Germline V gene lookup returns CDR1 LNHDA and CDR2 SQIVND (reference sequence). The CDR3 sequence is 14 residues long.

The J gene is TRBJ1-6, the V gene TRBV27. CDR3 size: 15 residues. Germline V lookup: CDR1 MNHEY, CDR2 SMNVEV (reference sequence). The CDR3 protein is CASSRGTLFNSPLHF.

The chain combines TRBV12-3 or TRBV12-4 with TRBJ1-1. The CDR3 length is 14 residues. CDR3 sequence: CASSFSSMNTEAFF.